This is a list of T cell receptor beta chains from one sample in a study of post-analysis software for immune sequencing data. TCRdb re-called the PCR reads with MiXCR, one entry per CDR3 protein. The data contain a few hundred thousand distinct CDR3 sequences, 30% to 45% of them singletons. Sequenced: blood. The origin of the receptors is a girl aged 2-10 years with multiple sclerosis. The CDR3 runs from the conserved cysteine through the conserved F or W. Each record gives: clone size, J gene, V gene, D gene, CDR3 DNA, CDR3 protein. D genes are given only for firm matches. Size tells how often a clone was seen (once, few, many) or the class of an expanded clone, and some rows leave it out.

abundance: .
j_gene: TRBJ2-7
v_gene: TRBV28
d_gene: .
CDR3nt: TGTGCCAGCACCACGGTTAGGGAAGGCTCCTACGAGCAGTACTTC
CDR3aa: CASTTVREGSYEQYF

abundance: .
j_gene: TRBJ2-7
v_gene: TRBV6-7
d_gene: TRBD1
CDR3nt: TGTGCCAGCAGTTACTCTCTAGGCGGACAGGGGTTGTGCGAGCAGTACTTC
CDR3aa: CASSYSLGGQGLCEQYF

abundance: .
j_gene: TRBJ1-1
v_gene: TRBV7-9
d_gene: .
CDR3nt: TGTGCCAGCAGCTTTTTGGGCGATGTCGCCGAAGCTTTCTTT
CDR3aa: CASSFLGDVAEAFF

abundance: .
j_gene: TRBJ1-5
v_gene: TRBV12-3/TRBV12-4
d_gene: .
CDR3nt: TGTGCCAGCAGTCCTATTGGGGGAAGCAATCAGCCCCAGCATTTT
CDR3aa: CASSPIGGSNQPQHF

abundance: few
j_gene: TRBJ2-5
v_gene: TRBV5-1
d_gene: TRBD1
CDR3nt: TGCGCCAGCAGCCAAGGGACAGGGGGAGAGACCCAGTACTTC
CDR3aa: CASSQGTGGETQYF

abundance: many
j_gene: TRBJ2-5
v_gene: TRBV4-3
d_gene: .
CDR3nt: TGCGCCAGCAGCCAGACGAGGGACCGAGATCGGGAGCAGTACTTC
CDR3aa: CASSQTRDRDREQYF

abundance: .
j_gene: TRBJ1-5
v_gene: TRBV6-5
d_gene: .
CDR3nt: TGTGCCAGCAGTTCCGGGACAAGGCCCCAGCATTTT
CDR3aa: CASSSGTRPQHF

abundance: few
j_gene: TRBJ2-5
v_gene: TRBV7-2
d_gene: .
CDR3nt: TGTGCCAGCAGCTTAGTAATCCGGCCCCAAGAGACCCAGTACTTC
CDR3aa: CASSLVIRPQETQYF

abundance: .
j_gene: TRBJ2-1
v_gene: TRBV24-1
d_gene: TRBD2
CDR3nt: TGTGCCACCAGTGATTTCACGGGGGGCTACAATGAGCAGTTCTTC
CDR3aa: CATSDFTGGYNEQFF

abundance: .
j_gene: TRBJ2-1
v_gene: TRBV25-1
d_gene: .
CDR3nt: TGTGCCAGCAGTGATCCGAGCGGGCCTTACAATGAGCAGTTCTTC
CDR3aa: CASSDPSGPYNEQFF

abundance: once
j_gene: TRBJ2-3
v_gene: TRBV6-5
d_gene: TRBD2
CDR3nt: TGTGCCAGCAGTTACGCAGCGGGGGGTCGCACAGATACGCAGTATTTT
CDR3aa: CASSYAAGGRTDTQYF

abundance: .
j_gene: TRBJ2-5
v_gene: TRBV28
d_gene: .
CDR3nt: TGTGCCAGCAGCCCTGGGGGGGCTATGTACCAAGAGACCCAGTACTTC
CDR3aa: CASSPGGAMYQETQYF

abundance: many
j_gene: TRBJ2-1
v_gene: TRBV10-3
d_gene: .
CDR3nt: TGTGCCATCATGACCCCTAACTCCTACAATGAGCAGTTCTTC
CDR3aa: CAIMTPNSYNEQFF

abundance: .
j_gene: TRBJ2-7
v_gene: TRBV20-1
d_gene: .
CDR3nt: TGCAGTGCTCCGACCTTACGCGAGCAGTACTTC
CDR3aa: CSAPTLREQYF

abundance: few
j_gene: TRBJ2-3
v_gene: TRBV5-1
d_gene: .
CDR3nt: TGCGCCAGCAGCTCCAGACCTAGTCCGGATACGCAGTATTTT
CDR3aa: CASSSRPSPDTQYF

abundance: .
j_gene: TRBJ1-4
v_gene: TRBV29-1
d_gene: TRBD1
CDR3nt: TGCAGCGCTCGGCGGGGGACAGGGGAAGAAAAACTGTTTTTT
CDR3aa: CSARRGTGEEKLFF

abundance: .
j_gene: TRBJ1-2
v_gene: TRBV28
d_gene: .
CDR3nt: TGTGCCAGCACCAAGGGGATTAACTATGGCTACACCTTC
CDR3aa: CASTKGINYGYTF

abundance: .
j_gene: TRBJ1-4
v_gene: TRBV27
d_gene: .
CDR3nt: TGTGCCAGCAGTTCCCAGATTGCAACTAATGAAAAACTGTTTTTT
CDR3aa: CASSSQIATNEKLFF

abundance: .
j_gene: TRBJ2-7
v_gene: TRBV3-1
d_gene: .
CDR3nt: TGTGCCAGCAGCCAAGGTCGGGGGGCTTCATACGAGCAGTACTTC
CDR3aa: CASSQGRGASYEQYF

abundance: few
j_gene: TRBJ2-1
v_gene: TRBV10-3
d_gene: TRBD2
CDR3nt: TGTGCCATCAGTAGTAGCGGGGCCAACAATGAGCAGTTCTTC
CDR3aa: CAISSSGANNEQFF

abundance: .
j_gene: TRBJ2-7
v_gene: TRBV20-1
d_gene: TRBD2
CDR3nt: TGCAGTGCTAGAGTGACGGGGGGTGCGTACGAGCAGTACTTC
CDR3aa: CSARVTGGAYEQYF

abundance: .
j_gene: TRBJ2-5
v_gene: TRBV10-3
d_gene: .
CDR3nt: TGTGCCATCAGTGAGTCGGCAGAGACCCAGTACTTC
CDR3aa: CAISESAETQYF

abundance: .
j_gene: TRBJ2-4
v_gene: TRBV29-1
d_gene: TRBD1
CDR3nt: TGCAGCGTTGAAATGGTCTCAGGGGACAGGGGCTATGGAAACATTCAGTACTTC
CDR3aa: CSVEMVSGDRGYGNIQYF

abundance: few
j_gene: TRBJ1-4
v_gene: TRBV28
d_gene: .
CDR3nt: TGTGCCAGCAGCTTAAATCCCGGGTTCGTTGAAAAACTGTTTTTT
CDR3aa: CASSLNPGFVEKLFF

abundance: .
j_gene: TRBJ1-1
v_gene: TRBV11-2
d_gene: TRBD1
CDR3nt: TGTGCCAGCAGCTTATCAGGGGGCACTGAAGCTTTCTTT
CDR3aa: CASSLSGGTEAFF

abundance: .
j_gene: TRBJ2-7
v_gene: TRBV28
d_gene: .
CDR3nt: TGTGCCAGCGGGGAGGGGGGAACCTACGAGCAGTACTTC
CDR3aa: CASGEGGTYEQYF

abundance: .
j_gene: TRBJ1-5
v_gene: TRBV20-1
d_gene: .
CDR3nt: TGCAGTGCTTCAGTTGGGGCAGAAAATCAGCCCCAGCATTTT
CDR3aa: CSASVGAENQPQHF

abundance: .
j_gene: TRBJ2-2
v_gene: TRBV29-1
d_gene: .
CDR3nt: TGCAGCGTTGAAGTGGTGGGCACCGGGGAGCTGTTTTTT
CDR3aa: CSVEVVGTGELFF

abundance: .
j_gene: TRBJ2-7
v_gene: TRBV20-1
d_gene: TRBD2
CDR3nt: TGCAGTGCTAGAGCCAACCCGGCCCCGGGACTAGCGGGCCTCTACGAGCAGTACTTC
CDR3aa: CSARANPAPGLAGLYEQYF

abundance: .
j_gene: TRBJ2-1
v_gene: TRBV7-9
d_gene: .
CDR3nt: TGTGCCAGCAGCGCGCCCGGGACACTCACCAACGGAATCTACGATGAGCAGTTCTTC
CDR3aa: CASSAPGTLTNGIYDEQFF

abundance: few
j_gene: TRBJ1-2
v_gene: TRBV27
d_gene: .
CDR3nt: TGTGCCAGCAGTTCGATTGGACAGCACTATGGCTACACCTTC
CDR3aa: CASSSIGQHYGYTF

abundance: few
j_gene: TRBJ1-1
v_gene: TRBV12-3/TRBV12-4
d_gene: .
CDR3nt: TGTGCCAGCAGTCTCAGGGAGATTCTGAACACTGAAGCTTTCTTT
CDR3aa: CASSLREILNTEAFF

abundance: few
j_gene: TRBJ2-7
v_gene: TRBV4-3
d_gene: .
CDR3nt: TGCGCCAGCAGCCAAGATGCCGCTCCCTACGAGCAGTACTTC
CDR3aa: CASSQDAAPYEQYF

abundance: few
j_gene: TRBJ2-2
v_gene: TRBV28
d_gene: .
CDR3nt: TGTGCCAGCACCCTACCCGGGGGAGAGAACACCGGGGAGCTGTTTTTT
CDR3aa: CASTLPGGENTGELFF

abundance: .
j_gene: TRBJ2-7
v_gene: TRBV5-1
d_gene: TRBD2
CDR3nt: TGCGCCAGCACCAGGGCTAGCGGGAGCTACGAGCAGTACTTC
CDR3aa: CASTRASGSYEQYF

abundance: few
j_gene: TRBJ1-2
v_gene: TRBV5-5
d_gene: .
CDR3nt: TGTGCCAGCAGCGGGAGGCGGTCTTATAACTATGGCTACACCTTC
CDR3aa: CASSGRRSYNYGYTF

abundance: .
j_gene: TRBJ2-2
v_gene: TRBV3-1
d_gene: TRBD2
CDR3nt: TGTGCCAGCAGCCAAGGCCTCTTCACTAGCGGGAGTCCCGGGGAGCGGTTTTTT
CDR3aa: CASSQGLFTSGSPGERFF

abundance: few
j_gene: TRBJ2-1
v_gene: TRBV3-1
d_gene: TRBD2
CDR3nt: TGTGCCAGCAGCGGCTGGACTAGCGGCGGTACAGATGAGCAGTTCTTC
CDR3aa: CASSGWTSGGTDEQFF

abundance: many
j_gene: TRBJ2-5
v_gene: TRBV28
d_gene: TRBD1
CDR3nt: TGTGCCAGCAGCCCCACAGGGGAAGAGACCCAGTACTTC
CDR3aa: CASSPTGEETQYF

abundance: .
j_gene: TRBJ2-7
v_gene: TRBV4-3
d_gene: .
CDR3nt: TGCGCCAGCAGCCTGAGCAGGGGGGGTCGAGCTAGGGGCGAGCAGTACTTC
CDR3aa: CASSLSRGGRARGEQYF

abundance: .
j_gene: TRBJ2-5
v_gene: TRBV2
d_gene: TRBD1
CDR3nt: TGTGCCAGCAGAACAGGGGCTGCAGAGACCCAGTACTTC
CDR3aa: CASRTGAAETQYF

abundance: .
j_gene: TRBJ2-5
v_gene: TRBV4-1
d_gene: .
CDR3nt: TGCGCCAGCAGCCAAGAGATGGCGTCAGAGACCCAGTACTTC
CDR3aa: CASSQEMASETQYF